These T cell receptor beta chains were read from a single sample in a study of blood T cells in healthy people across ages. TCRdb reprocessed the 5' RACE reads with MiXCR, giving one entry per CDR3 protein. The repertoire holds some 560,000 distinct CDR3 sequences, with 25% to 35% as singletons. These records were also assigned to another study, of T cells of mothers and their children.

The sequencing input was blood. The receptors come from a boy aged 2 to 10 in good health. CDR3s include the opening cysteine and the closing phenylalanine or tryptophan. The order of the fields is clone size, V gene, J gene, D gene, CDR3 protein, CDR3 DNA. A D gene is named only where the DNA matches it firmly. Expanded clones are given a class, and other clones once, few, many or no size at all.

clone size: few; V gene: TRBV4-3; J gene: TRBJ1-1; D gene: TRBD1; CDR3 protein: CASNQVQGLNTEAFF; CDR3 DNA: TGCGCCAGCAACCAAGTACAGGGGTTGAACACTGAAGCTTTCTTT
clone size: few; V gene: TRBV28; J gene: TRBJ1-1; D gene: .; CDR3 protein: CASSPLVANTEAFF; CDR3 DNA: TGTGCCAGCAGTCCCCTTGTTGCGAACACTGAAGCTTTCTTT
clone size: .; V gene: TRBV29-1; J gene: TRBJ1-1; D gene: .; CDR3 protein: CSVEEQSNTEAFF; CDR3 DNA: TGCAGCGTTGAAGAACAGTCGAACACTGAAGCTTTCTTT
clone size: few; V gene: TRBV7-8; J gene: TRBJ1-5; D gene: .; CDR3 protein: CASSLAYRLSNQPQHF; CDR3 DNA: TGTGCCAGCAGCTTAGCATACCGGCTTAGCAATCAGCCCCAGCATTTT
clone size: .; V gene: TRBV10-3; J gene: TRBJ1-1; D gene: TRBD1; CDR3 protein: CATGDRAVSLNTEAFF; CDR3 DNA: TGTGCCACAGGGGACAGGGCGGTTTCCCTCAACACTGAAGCTTTCTTT
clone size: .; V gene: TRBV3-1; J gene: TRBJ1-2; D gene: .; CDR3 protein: CASSQDHGYTF; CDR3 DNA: TGTGCCAGCAGCCAAGATCACGGCTACACCTTC
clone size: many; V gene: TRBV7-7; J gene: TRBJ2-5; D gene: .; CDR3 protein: CASSPGRLVQQETQYF; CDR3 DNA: TGTGCCAGCAGCCCTGGTCGACTAGTCCAACAAGAGACCCAGTACTTC
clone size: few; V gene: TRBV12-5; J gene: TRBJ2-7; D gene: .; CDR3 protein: CASGTGPSYEQYF; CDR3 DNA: TGTGCTAGTGGTACCGGACCCTCCTACGAGCAGTACTTC
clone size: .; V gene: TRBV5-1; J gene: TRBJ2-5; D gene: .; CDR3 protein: CASARRTVSQETQYF; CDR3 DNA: TGCGCCAGCGCCCGCCGGACAGTTTCACAAGAGACCCAGTACTTC
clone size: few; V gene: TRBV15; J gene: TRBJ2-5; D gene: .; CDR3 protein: CATSRGTRKYQETQYF; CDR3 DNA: TGTGCCACCAGCAGAGGGACTCGGAAGTACCAAGAGACCCAGTACTTC
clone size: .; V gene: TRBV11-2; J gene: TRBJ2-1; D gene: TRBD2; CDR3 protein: CASSSSGGWGYNEQFF; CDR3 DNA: TGTGCCAGCAGCTCTAGCGGGGGCTGGGGTTACAATGAGCAGTTCTTC
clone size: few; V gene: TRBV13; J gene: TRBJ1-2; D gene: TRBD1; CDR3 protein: CASSLGQGGIYGYTF; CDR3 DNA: TGTGCCAGCAGCTTAGGTCAGGGGGGAATCTATGGCTACACCTTC
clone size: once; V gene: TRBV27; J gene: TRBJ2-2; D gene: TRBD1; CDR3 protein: CASSRSGQGLSGELFF; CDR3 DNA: TGTGCCAGCAGTAGATCGGGACAGGGTCTCTCCGGGGAGCTGTTTTTT
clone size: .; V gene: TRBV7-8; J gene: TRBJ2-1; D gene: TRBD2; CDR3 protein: CASKISGGDYNEQFF; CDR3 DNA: TGTGCCAGCAAGATTAGCGGGGGGGACTACAATGAGCAGTTCTTC
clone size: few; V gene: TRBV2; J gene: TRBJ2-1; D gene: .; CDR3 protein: CASSVTSYNEQFF; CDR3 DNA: TGTGCCAGCAGTGTAACCTCCTACAATGAGCAGTTCTTC
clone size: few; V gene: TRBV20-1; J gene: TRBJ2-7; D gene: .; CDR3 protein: CSASPTDQWRWHEQYF; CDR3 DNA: TGCAGTGCTTCTCCGACAGACCAATGGCGGTGGCACGAGCAGTACTTC
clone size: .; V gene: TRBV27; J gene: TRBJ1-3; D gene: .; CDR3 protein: CASSLDGQIGNTIYF; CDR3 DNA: TGTGCCAGCAGTTTAGACGGACAGATAGGGAACACCATATATTTT
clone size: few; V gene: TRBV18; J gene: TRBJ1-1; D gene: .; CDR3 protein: CASSPRGRRGTEAFF; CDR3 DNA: TGTGCCAGCTCACCGAGGGGTAGAAGGGGCACTGAAGCTTTCTTT
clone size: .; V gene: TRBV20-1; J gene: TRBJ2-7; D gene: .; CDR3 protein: CSAGGREWTYEQYF; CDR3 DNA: TGCAGTGCCGGGGGGCGGGAATGGACCTACGAGCAGTACTTC
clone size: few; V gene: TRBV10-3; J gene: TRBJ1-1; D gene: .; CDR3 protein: CAISEPTTGSGTEAFF; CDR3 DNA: TGTGCCATCAGTGAGCCAACCACAGGGTCGGGCACTGAAGCTTTCTTT
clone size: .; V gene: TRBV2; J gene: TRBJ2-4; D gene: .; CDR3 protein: CASGTELAKNIQYF; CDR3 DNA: TGTGCCAGTGGGACCGAACTAGCCAAAAACATTCAGTACTTC
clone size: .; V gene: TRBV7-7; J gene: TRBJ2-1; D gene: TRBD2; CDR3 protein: CASSPTSGRYNEQFF; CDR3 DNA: TGTGCTAGCAGCCCGACTAGCGGACGCTACAATGAGCAGTTCTTC
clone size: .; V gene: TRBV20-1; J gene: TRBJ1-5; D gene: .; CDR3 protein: CSARDGAGVQPQHF; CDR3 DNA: TGCAGTGCTAGAGATGGAGCAGGGGTTCAGCCCCAGCATTTT
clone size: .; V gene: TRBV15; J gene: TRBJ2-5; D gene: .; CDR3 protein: CATTTPGTETQYF; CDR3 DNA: TGTGCCACCACGACGCCAGGGACCGAGACCCAGTACTTC
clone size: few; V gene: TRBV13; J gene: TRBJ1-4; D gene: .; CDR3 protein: CASSLRGTFRLFF; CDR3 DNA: TGTGCCAGCAGCTTACGTGGGACCTTTCGACTGTTTTTT
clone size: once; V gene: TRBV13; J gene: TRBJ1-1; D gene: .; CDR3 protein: CASMAGAYLGTEAFF; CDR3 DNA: TGTGCCAGCATGGCAGGGGCCTACCTTGGCACTGAAGCTTTCTTT
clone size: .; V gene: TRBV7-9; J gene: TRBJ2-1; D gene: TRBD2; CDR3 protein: CASSLTSENNEQFF; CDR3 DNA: TGTGCCAGCAGCCTGACTAGCGAAAATAATGAGCAGTTCTTC
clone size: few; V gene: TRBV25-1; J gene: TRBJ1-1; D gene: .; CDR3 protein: CASRSWNTEAFF; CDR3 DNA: TGTGCCAGCAGATCGTGGAACACTGAAGCTTTCTTT
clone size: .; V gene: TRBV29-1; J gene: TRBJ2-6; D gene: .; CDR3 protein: CSVGLGGSGADVLTF; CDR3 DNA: TGCAGCGTTGGACTAGGAGGCTCTGGGGCCGACGTCCTGACTTTC
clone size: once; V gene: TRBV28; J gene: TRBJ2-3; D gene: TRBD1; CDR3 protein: CASAGTAQYF; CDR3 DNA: TGTGCCAGCGCCGGGACAGCGCAGTATTTT
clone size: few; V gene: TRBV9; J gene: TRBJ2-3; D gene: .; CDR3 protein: CASSVEVFGGDTQYF; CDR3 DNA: TGTGCCAGCAGCGTAGAAGTGTTCGGGGGAGATACGCAGTATTTT
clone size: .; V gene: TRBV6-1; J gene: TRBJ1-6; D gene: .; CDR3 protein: CASSEAYLPLHF; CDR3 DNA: TGTGCCAGCAGTGAAGCCTACTTACCCCTCCACTTT